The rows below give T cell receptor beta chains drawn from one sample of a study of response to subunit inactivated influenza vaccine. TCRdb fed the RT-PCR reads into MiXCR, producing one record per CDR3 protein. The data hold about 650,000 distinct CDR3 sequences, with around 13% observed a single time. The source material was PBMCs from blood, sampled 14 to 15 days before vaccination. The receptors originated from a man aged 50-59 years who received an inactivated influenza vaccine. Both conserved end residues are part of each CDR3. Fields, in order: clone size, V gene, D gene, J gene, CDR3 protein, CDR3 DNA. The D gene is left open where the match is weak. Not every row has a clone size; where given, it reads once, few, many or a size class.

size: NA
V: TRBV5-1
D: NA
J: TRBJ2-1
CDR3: CASSRNGRSNEQFF
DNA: TGCGCCAGCAGCCGAAACGGCCGATCCAATGAGCAGTTCTTC

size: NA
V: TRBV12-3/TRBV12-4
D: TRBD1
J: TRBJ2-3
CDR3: CASSLGQGTNTQYF
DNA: TGTGCCAGCAGCCTCGGACAGGGAACGAATACGCAGTATTTT

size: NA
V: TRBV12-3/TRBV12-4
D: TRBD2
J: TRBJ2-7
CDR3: CASSPLAEAGEQYF
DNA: TGTGCCAGCAGTCCACTAGCGGAAGCGGGCGAGCAGTACTTC

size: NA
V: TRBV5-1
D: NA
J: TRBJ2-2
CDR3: CASSPGHYTGELFF
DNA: TGCGCCAGCTCCCCGGGACACTACACCGGGGAGCTGTTTTTT

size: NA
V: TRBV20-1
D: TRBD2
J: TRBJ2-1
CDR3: CSAIRTSSYNEQFF
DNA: TGCAGTGCTATAAGGACTAGCTCCTACAATGAGCAGTTCTTC

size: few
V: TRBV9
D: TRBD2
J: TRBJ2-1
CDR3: CASSGGTIYNEQFF
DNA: TGTGCCAGCAGCGGAGGGACTATCTACAATGAGCAGTTCTTC

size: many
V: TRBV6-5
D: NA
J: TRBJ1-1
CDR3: CASSYSGRLNTEAFF
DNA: TGTGCCAGCAGTTACTCGGGACGCCTGAACACTGAAGCTTTCTTT

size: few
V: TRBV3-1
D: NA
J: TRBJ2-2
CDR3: CASSQGQGSTGELFF
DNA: TGTGCCAGCAGCCAAGGGCAGGGTAGCACCGGGGAGCTGTTTTTT

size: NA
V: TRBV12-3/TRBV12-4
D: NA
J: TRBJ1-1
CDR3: CASRPGRMNTEAFF
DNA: TGTGCCAGCAGACCAGGACGGATGAACACTGAAGCTTTCTTT

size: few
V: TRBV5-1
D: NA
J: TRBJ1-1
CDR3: CASSSRDGTEAFF
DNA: TGCGCCAGCAGCTCCCGAGACGGCACTGAAGCTTTCTTT

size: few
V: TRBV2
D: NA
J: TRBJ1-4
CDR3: CASSQGVTAKLFF
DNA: TGTGCCAGCAGTCAGGGTGTAACTGCAAAACTGTTTTTT

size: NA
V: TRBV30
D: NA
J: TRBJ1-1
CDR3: CARQQGRTEAFF
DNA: TGTGCCCGACAACAGGGAAGGACTGAAGCTTTCTTT

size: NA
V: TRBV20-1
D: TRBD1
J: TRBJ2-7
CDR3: CSAQTRTGYSYEQYF
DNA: TGCAGTGCTCAGACCCGGACAGGATACTCCTACGAGCAGTACTTC

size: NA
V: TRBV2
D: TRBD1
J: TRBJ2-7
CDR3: CASRKTGTYEQYF
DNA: TGTGCCAGCAGGAAGACAGGGACCTACGAGCAGTACTTC

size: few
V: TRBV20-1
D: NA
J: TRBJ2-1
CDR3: CSARERGVNEQFF
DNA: TGCAGTGCTAGAGAGCGAGGGGTCAATGAGCAGTTCTTC

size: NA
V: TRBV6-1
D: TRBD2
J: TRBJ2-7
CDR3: CASSVSGTRSEQYF
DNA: TGTGCCAGCAGTGTATCCGGGACTAGATCCGAGCAGTACTTC

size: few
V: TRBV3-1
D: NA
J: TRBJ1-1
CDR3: CASSQDSGRGTEAFF
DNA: TGTGCCAGCAGCCAAGATAGTGGTCGGGGAACTGAAGCTTTCTTT

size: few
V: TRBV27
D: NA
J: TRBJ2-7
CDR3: CASSFLGVGEQYF
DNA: TGTGCCAGCAGTTTTCTGGGAGTCGGCGAGCAGTACTTC

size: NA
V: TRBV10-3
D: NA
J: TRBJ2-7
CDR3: CAISGLGGISTDEQYF
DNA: TGTGCCATCAGTGGTCTTGGCGGGATAAGCACAGACGAGCAGTACTTC

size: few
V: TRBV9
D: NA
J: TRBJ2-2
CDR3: CASSASQGVTGELFF
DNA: TGTGCCAGCAGCGCGTCACAGGGAGTCACCGGGGAGCTGTTTTTT

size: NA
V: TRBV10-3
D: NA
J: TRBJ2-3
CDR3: CAISGLGGTDTQYF
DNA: TGTGCCATCAGTGGACTAGGGGGCACAGATACGCAGTATTTT

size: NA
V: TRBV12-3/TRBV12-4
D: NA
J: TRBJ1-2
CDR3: CASSLVRTTNGYTF
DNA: TGTGCCAGCAGTTTAGTCCGGACAACGAACGGCTACACCTTC

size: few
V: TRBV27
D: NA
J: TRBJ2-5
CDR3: CASSQTQGVETQYF
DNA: TGTGCCAGCAGTCAAACACAGGGAGTTGAGACCCAGTACTTC

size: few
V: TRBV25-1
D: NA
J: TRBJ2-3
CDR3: CASSEAAYTDTQYF
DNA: TGTGCCAGCAGTGAGGCAGCATACACAGATACGCAGTATTTT